The rows below give T cell receptor beta chains drawn from one sample of a study of shared clonotypes between healthy human individuals. Sequencing used immunoSEQ multiplex PCR; TCRdb keeps in-frame clones, though not all of them. The table has approximately 120,000 clones, more than 65% seen once. The material sequenced was memory CD8+ T cells sorted from blood. These receptor sequences come from a woman in her twenties or thirties in good health. The CDR3 runs from the conserved cysteine through the conserved F or W. The order of the fields is J gene, clone size, D gene, V gene, CDR3 protein, CDR3 DNA. D genes are given only for firm matches. The size entry is marked missing in some rows and otherwise reads once, few, many or a size class.

>TRBJ2-5|NA|TRBD2|TRBV28
CASRGLAGFQETQYF
TGTGCCAGCAGGGGACTAGCGGGATTTCAAGAGACCCAGTACTTC
>TRBJ2-1|few|TRBD2|TRBV6-4
CASSEQSGGNEQFF
TGTGCCAGCAGTGAACAGTCGGGAGGGAATGAGCAGTTCTTC
>TRBJ2-7|NA|NA|TRBV2
CASSYDRLSVYEQYF
TGTGCCAGCAGTTATGACAGGTTATCGGTCTACGAGCAGTACTTC
>TRBJ2-7|few|NA|TRBV13
CASSLEGVVGYEQYF
TGTGCCAGCAGCTTAGAGGGGGTGGTCGGCTACGAGCAGTACTTC
>TRBJ2-7|NA|NA|TRBV2
CALTPVARYEQYF
TGTGCCCTCACCCCAGTCGCCCGCTACGAGCAGTACTTC
>TRBJ2-1|NA|TRBD2|TRBV11-2
CASSKGLAETNNEQFF
TGTGCCAGCAGCAAGGGACTAGCGGAAACCAACAATGAGCAGTTCTTC
>TRBJ1-2|NA|TRBD1|TRBV6-5
CASSYEGQGAYGYTF
TGTGCCAGCAGTTACGAAGGACAGGGGGCCTATGGCTACACCTTC
>TRBJ2-1|NA|NA|TRBV6-4
CASSDSGNNEQFF
TGTGCCAGCAGTGACTCTGGGAACAATGAGCAGTTCTTC
>TRBJ2-1|NA|NA|TRBV5-1
CASSSHAGMQSSYNEQFF
TGCGCCAGCAGCTCCCACGCCGGGATGCAGAGCTCCTACAATGAGCAGTTCTTC
>TRBJ1-1|few|NA|TRBV2
CATLRGTEAFF
TGTGCCACCCTAAGGGGAACTGAAGCTTTCTTT
>TRBJ2-3|many|NA|TRBV6-6
CASSYGGYTDTQYF
TGTGCCAGCAGTTACGGGGGTTACACAGATACGCAGTATTTT
>TRBJ2-1|few|NA|TRBV7-9
CAREGSGNEQFF
TGTGCCAGAGAAGGGAGTGGCAATGAGCAGTTCTTC
>TRBJ2-7|NA|TRBD1|TRBV25-1
CASSGTGVDEQYF
TGTGCCAGCAGCGGGACAGGGGTCGACGAGCAGTACTTC
>TRBJ2-7|NA|NA|TRBV27
CASSPGLTYEQYF
TGTGCCAGCAGTCCCGGACTTACCTACGAGCAGTACTTC
>TRBJ2-7|NA|TRBD2|TRBV6-1
CASRPGTSFFREQYF
TGTGCCAGCAGACCCGGGACTAGTTTTTTTCGCGAGCAGTACTTC
>TRBJ2-2|NA|NA|TRBV27
CARHRGGNTGELFF
TGTGCCAGACACAGGGGGGGAAACACCGGGGAGCTGTTTTTT
>TRBJ2-1|NA|NA|TRBV5-1
CASSTGIETHNEQFF
TGCGCCAGCAGCACCGGGATCGAAACACACAATGAGCAGTTCTTC
>TRBJ1-5|once|TRBD1|TRBV7-6
CASSLTGVGQPQHF
TGTGCCAGCAGCTTGACAGGGGTCGGGCAGCCCCAGCATTTT
>TRBJ1-1|NA|NA|TRBV25-1
CASTPRTTGNTEAFF
TGTGCCAGCACCCCCCGAACGACAGGGAACACTGAAGCTTTCTTT
>TRBJ2-1|NA|TRBD2|TRBV7-6
CASSERPPGTSIWYEQFF
TGTGCCAGCAGCGAGAGGCCCCCCGGGACTAGTATCTGGTATGAGCAGTTCTTC
>TRBJ1-4|NA|NA|TRBV9
CASSVGTAGEKLFF
TGTGCCAGCAGCGTAGGGACAGCTGGTGAAAAACTGTTTTTT
>TRBJ2-3|NA|NA|TRBV6-4
CASSDSRDRTDTQYF
TGTGCCAGCAGTGACTCACGGGATAGAACAGATACGCAGTATTTT
>TRBJ2-7|NA|NA|TRBV7-9
CASSLDGPYEQYF
TGTGCCAGCAGCTTAGACGGTCCCTACGAGCAGTACTTC
>TRBJ1-1|NA|NA|TRBV6-1
CARGANTEAFF
TGTGCCAGAGGGGCGAACACTGAAGCTTTCTTT
>TRBJ1-1|NA|NA|TRBV29-1
CSVGGLRGTEAFF
TGCAGCGTAGGGGGGCTCCGGGGCACTGAAGCTTTCTTT
>TRBJ2-7|few|TRBD2|TRBV6-1
CASSEGTSGSYEQYF
TGTGCCAGCAGTGAAGGGACTAGCGGCTCCTACGAGCAGTACTTC
>TRBJ2-7|once|NA|TRBV7-9
CASSLYREPYEQYF
TGTGCCAGCAGCTTATACAGGGAACCCTACGAGCAGTACTTC
>TRBJ1-4|NA|NA|TRBV27
CASSPLTGTREKLFF
TGTGCCAGCAGTCCACTGACGGGGACTCGGGAAAAACTGTTTTTT
>TRBJ2-2|once|NA|TRBV19
CASKAGTATGELFF
TGTGCCAGTAAGGCGGGGACAGCTACCGGGGAGCTGTTTTTT
>TRBJ1-4|NA|NA|TRBV25-1
CASSNSFRNEKLFF
TGTGCCAGCAGTAACAGCTTCAGGAATGAAAAACTGTTTTTT
>TRBJ2-1|NA|NA|TRBV7-8
CASSLTLADEQFF
TGTGCCAGCAGCTTAACACTAGCTGATGAGCAGTTCTTC
>TRBJ2-1|NA|TRBD2|TRBV19
CASKRGNYNEQFF
TGTGCCAGTAAGCGGGGTAACTACAATGAGCAGTTCTTC
>TRBJ1-6|NA|NA|TRBV5-6
CASSFGRDSPLHF
TGTGCCAGCAGCTTCGGCAGGGATTCACCCCTCCACTTT
>TRBJ1-5|NA|TRBD1|TRBV4-1
CASSYDRGSQPQHF
TGCGCCAGCAGCTACGACAGGGGATCTCAGCCCCAGCATTTT
>TRBJ2-5|NA|TRBD1|TRBV7-6
CASSGGQGGYTQYF
TGTGCCAGCAGCGGAGGACAGGGCGGTTATACCCAGTACTTC